This T cell receptor beta chain is drawn from a study of regulatory T cells in long-lasting Graves disease. iRepertoire HTBI primers and Arm-PCR of CDR3 regions built TCR beta libraries. TCRdb independently ran MiXCR on the multiplex PCR reads; one entry per CDR3 protein. The repertoire holds some 430,000 distinct CDR3 sequences, with 20% to 25% as singletons. Per germline, CDR1 SGHKS and CDR2 YYEKEE (reference sequence). V lost 0 bases, J lost 2 bases, and 12 bases lay in between. The CDR3 has 16 amino acids. Study conclusions and caveats: TRBV28, TRBJ1-2 and TRBJ2-5 were segments that persistent disease favored.

Time point indicated: persistent/refractory GD, antithyroid drugs over 5 years with positive TRAb. From RNA extracted from PBMCs, the TCR library was made. Concerning this clonotype itself: What it binds is unknown.

The chain recombines TRBV5-5 with TRBJ1-5; D gene uncertain. The TCR originated in a female donor with Graves disease. Sequencing used peripheral blood mononuclear cells (PBMCs), obtained when the disease was refractory, from a patient treated with antithyroid drugs. The CDR3 sequence is CASSLVLGERNQPQHF. The DNA for the CDR3 is TGTGCCAGCAGCTTGGTTCTGGGAGAACGCAATCAGCCCCAGCATTTT. Variable domain in full (rest from reference TRBV5-5 and TRBJ1-5): DAGVTQSPTHLIKTRGQQVTLRCSPISGHKSVSWYQQVLGQGPQFIFQYYEKEERGRGNFPDRFSARQFPNYSSELNVNALLLGDSALYLCASSLVLGERNQPQHFGDGTRLSIL.